This entry lists 22 T cell receptor beta chains sequenced from one sample in a study of blood T cell repertoires in COVID-19. Assay: immunoSEQ multiplex PCR; the TCRdb copy retains only in-frame clones and omits some. The data hold roughly 300,000 clones, with approximately 92% observed a single time. The sequencing sample was made of PBMCs or T cells enriched from blood (not recorded which). These receptors were taken from a woman aged 25 to 39 who had recovered from COVID-19.

The rearrangement joins TRBV9 to TRBJ1-6, with a possible D match to TRBD1 (5 bases). The length of the CDR3 is 15 residues. The germline V gene has CDR1 SGDLS and CDR2 YYNGEE. The germline V and J ends were trimmed by 2 bases and 5 bases, with 11 bases remaining between them. The CDR3 bases are TGTGCCAGCAGCGTGGACAAGACCGATAATTCACCCCTCCACTTT. Translating gives CASSVDKTDNSPLHF.

V is TRBV19 and J is TRBJ2-7, with D perhaps TRBD1 (6 bases). CDR1 LNHDA and CDR2 SQIVND come from the germline V gene (reference sequence). The CDR3 runs to 16 residues. Trimming took off 4 bases at V and 2 bases at J, with 18 bases between the two ends. The CDR3 sequence is CASSTTGLYSPYEQYF. The CDR3 nucleotides are TGTGCCAGTAGTACGACAGGCCTTTACTCCCCCTACGAGCAGTACTTC.

This chain joins TRBV29-1 and TRBJ2-7; 8 bases map to TRBD1. The CDR3 spans 15 residues. V lost 6 bases, J lost 2 bases, and 12 bases stayed unmatched. Germline-derived CDR1 and CDR2 are SQVTM and ANQGSEA. The CDR3 spells CSVPDGRTGTYEQYF. DNA of the CDR3: TGCAGCGTCCCCGACGGAAGGACAGGGACCTACGAGCAGTACTTC.

The chain is built from TRBV6-5 and TRBJ2-7; 10 bases align to TRBD1. The V gene's germline CDR1 is MNHEY and CDR2 SVGAGI. V lost 2 bases to trimming and J lost 5 bases; unmatched junction nucleotides: 9. The CDR3 extends over 16 amino acids. CDR3 amino acids: CASSYTAGTGAHEQYF. As DNA, the CDR3 is TGTGCCAGCAGTTACACCGCCGGGACAGGGGCCCACGAGCAGTACTTC.

The chain joins TRBV19 to TRBJ1-2, with 9 bases that match TRBD1. In germline, CDR1 is LNHDA, CDR2 SQIVND (reference sequence). The ends lost 4 bases at V and 6 bases at J; junction bases unmatched: 9. The length of the CDR3 is 15 residues. CDR3: CASSTAGQGNNGYTF. The CDR3 nucleotides are TGTGCCAGTAGTACGGCGGGACAGGGAAATAATGGCTACACCTTC. Variable domain in full (rest from reference TRBV19 and TRBJ1-2): DGGITQSPKYLFRKEGQNVTLSCEQNLNHDAMYWYRQDPGQGLRLIYYSQIVNDFQKGDIAEGYSVSREKKESFPLTVTSAQKNPTAFYLCASSTAGQGNNGYTFGSGTRLTVV.

The chain links TRBV6-5 to TRBJ1-1, with TRBD1 identical over 7 bases. Per the germline V gene, CDR1 is MNHEY and CDR2 is SVGAGI. V lost 5 bases to trimming and J lost 11 bases; unmatched junction nucleotides: 14. CDR3 length: 14 residues. The CDR3 reads CASSPYDRDRHAFF. CDR3 bases: TGTGCCAGCAGTCCCTATGACAGGGATCGGCACGCTTTCTTT.

The V gene is TRBV5-1, the J gene TRBJ2-1, with D possibly matching TRBD1 (5 bases). V shed 0 bases and J shed 8 bases, with 6 bases lying between them. Germline CDR1 and CDR2: SGHRS and YFSETQ. CDR3 length: 12 amino acids. CDR3 bases: TGCGCCAGCAGCTTGGGACAGTATGAGCAGTTCTTC. It encodes CASSLGQYEQFF.

The chain links TRBV28 to TRBJ2-5; 8 bases fit TRBD1. Looked up from germline, CDR1 is MDHEN and CDR2 is SYDVKM. The CDR3 totals 13 residues. V was pared by 7 bases and J by 5 bases, with 6 bases of the junction left unmatched. For the CDR3, the DNA is TGTGCCAGCAATACGAGACAGGGGGAGACCCAGTACTTC. It translates to CASNTRQGETQYF.

The V call is TRBV27, the J call TRBJ2-7; the match to TRBD2 covers 10 bases. The V and J ends lost 2 bases and 4 bases, in that order; junction bases with no gene match: 8. This CDR3 region has 16 residues. Per germline, CDR1 MNHEY and CDR2 SMNVEV (reference sequence). CDR3 in DNA: TGTGCCAGCAGTTTAGCCGGGACTAGCGTAAGTTACGAGCAGTACTTC. Protein product: CASSLAGTSVSYEQYF.

The rearrangement joins TRBV6-2 or TRBV6-3 to TRBJ1-1; D is perhaps TRBD1 (5 bases). The CDR3 has 13 amino acids. V was trimmed by 6 bases and J by 0 bases, leaving 8 bases between them. Per the germline V gene, CDR1 is MNHEY and CDR2 is SVGEGT. CDR3 sequence: CASSLTVNTEAFF. For the CDR3, the DNA is TGTGCCAGCAGCCTGACAGTGAACACTGAAGCTTTCTTT.

This clone was found once. This chain uses TRBV6-4 with TRBJ2-6; possibly TRBD1 for D (6 bases). CDR3 length: 15 residues. V lost 6 bases and J 2 bases, leaving 11 bases between the germline ends. The germline V gene encodes CDR1 MRHNA and CDR2 SNTAGT. The CDR3 here is CASRESGAGANVLTF. CDR3 coding DNA: TGTGCCAGCAGAGAATCAGGGGCTGGGGCCAACGTCCTGACTTTC.

The chain is built from TRBV4-1 and TRBJ2-1; TRBD1 matches 7 bases. The junction had 8 bases not matched to a gene; V was cut back by 4 bases and J by 2 bases. The CDR3 is 16 residues long. Germline V gives CDR1 MGHRA, CDR2 YSYEKL. DNA for the CDR3: TGCGCCAGCAGCCGACCGACAGGGTCCACCTACAATGAGCAGTTCTTC. Translated: CASSRPTGSTYNEQFF.

This chain uses TRBV29-1 with TRBJ1-2; D is unresolved. Germline CDR1 and CDR2: SQVTM and ANQGSEA. Trimming shortened V by 5 bases and J by 5 bases, and 21 bases separated the two germline ends. The CDR3 sequence is 15 residues long. DNA for the CDR3: TGCAGCGTTATACAATTGAGGGTAAAGGATTATGGCTACACCTTC. It is translated as CSVIQLRVKDYGYTF.

The chain is built from TRBV5-1 and TRBJ2-1; D uncertain. The CDR3 is 15 residues long. The V gene lost 0 bases and the J gene lost 0 bases, with 7 bases spanning the gap. CDR1 SGHRS and CDR2 YFSETQ come from the germline V gene. CDR3 amino acids: CASSLAMSSYNEQFF. CDR3 coding DNA: TGCGCCAGCAGCTTGGCGATGAGCTCCTACAATGAGCAGTTCTTC.

This chain connects TRBV7-9 to TRBJ2-1; D uncertain. Germline CDR1 and CDR2: SEHNR and FQNEAQ (reference sequence). The length of the CDR3 is 15 residues. Trimming stripped 2 bases from V and 0 bases from J, with 8 bases between. DNA of the CDR3: TGTGCCAGCAGCTTAAGCGTTAGCTCCTACAATGAGCAGTTCTTC. Translating gives CASSLSVSSYNEQFF.

The chain carries TRBV3-1 (or the pseudogene TRBV3-2) and TRBJ2-1; TRBD2 aligns across 14 bases. The J segment lost 7 bases and the V segment lost 4 bases, leaving 9 bases of the junction unmatched. Per the germline V gene, CDR1 is LGHDT and CDR2 is YNNKEL (reference sequence). The CDR3 is made up of 17 amino acids. The CDR3 DNA is TGTGCCAGCAGCCGCGGGACTAGCGGGAGAGTGGGGAATGAGCAGTTCTTC. It encodes CASSRGTSGRVGNEQFF.

The J gene is TRBJ2-7, the V gene TRBV6-5; TRBD2 matches at 13 bases. This CDR3 contains 13 residues. With 10 bases clipped from V and 5 bases from J, the junction kept 5 bases outside the gene matches. Germline V lookup: CDR1 MNHEY, CDR2 SVGAGI. The CDR3 sequence is CATRTSGSDEQYF. The CDR3 DNA reads TGTGCCACCAGGACTAGCGGGAGTGACGAGCAGTACTTC.

The rearrangement links TRBV7-3 to TRBJ2-2; 8 bases map to TRBD1. Germline loops: CDR1 SGHTA, CDR2 FQGTGA. V dropped 5 bases and J dropped 6; count of bases not matched to a gene: 2. The CDR3 is 13 amino acids. The CDR3 DNA reads TGTGCCAGCAGCCCGGACAGGGCCGGGGAGCTGTTTTTT. It translates to CASSPDRAGELFF.

This clone appeared a single time. This chain joins TRBV30 and TRBJ1-4; D not certain. CDR3 length: 12 residues. CDR1 and CDR2 from the germline V gene are GTSNPN and SVGIG (reference sequence). The V end lost 3 bases, the J end lost 7 bases, and 9 bases lay between the germline ends. The DNA for the CDR3 is TGTGCCTGGAGGGGAGTGGGTGAAAAACTGTTTTTT. This encodes CAWRGVGEKLFF.

This clone was seen a few times. The chain joins TRBV2 to TRBJ2-3, with TRBD2 matching 8 bases. Trimming at V came to 8 bases and at J to 1 base, leaving 5 bases not matched to a gene. The CDR3 has 14 amino acids. Germline V gene sequence: CDR1 SNHLY, CDR2 FYNNEI. The CDR3 nucleotides are TGTGCCAGCGCTGCGGGACTAGGCACAGATACGCAGTATTTT. Its protein product is CASAAGLGTDTQYF.

The genes are TRBV29-1 and TRBJ1-2, with D perhaps matching TRBD1 (5 bases). Between the trimmed V and J ends, which lost 2 bases and 4 bases, there was a span of 14 bases. This CDR3 spans 14 amino acids. The germline V gene encodes CDR1 SQVTM and CDR2 ANQGSEA. The CDR3 DNA is TGCAGCGTTGAACCACCGGGGGTGATCTATGGCTACACCTTC. As protein: CSVEPPGVIYGYTF. Combining the CDR3 with reference TRBV29-1 and TRBJ1-2 gives the whole variable domain SAVISQKPSRDICQRGTSLTIQCQVDSQVTMMFWYRQQPGQSLTLIATANQGSEATYESGFVIDKFPISRPNLTFSTLTVSNMSPEDSSIYLCSVEPPGVIYGYTFGSGTRLTVV.

The chain combines TRBV6-6 with TRBJ2-5; TRBD2 agrees at 9 bases. This CDR3 region has 15 residues. The germline gives CDR1 MNHNY, CDR2 SVGAGI (reference sequence). J gave up 4 bases and V 5 bases, and 8 bases lay outside the gene matches. The DNA for the CDR3 is TGTGCCAGCAGTGGGCGGGAGGGAAGGGCAGAGACCCAGTACTTC. Amino acid sequence: CASSGREGRAETQYF.